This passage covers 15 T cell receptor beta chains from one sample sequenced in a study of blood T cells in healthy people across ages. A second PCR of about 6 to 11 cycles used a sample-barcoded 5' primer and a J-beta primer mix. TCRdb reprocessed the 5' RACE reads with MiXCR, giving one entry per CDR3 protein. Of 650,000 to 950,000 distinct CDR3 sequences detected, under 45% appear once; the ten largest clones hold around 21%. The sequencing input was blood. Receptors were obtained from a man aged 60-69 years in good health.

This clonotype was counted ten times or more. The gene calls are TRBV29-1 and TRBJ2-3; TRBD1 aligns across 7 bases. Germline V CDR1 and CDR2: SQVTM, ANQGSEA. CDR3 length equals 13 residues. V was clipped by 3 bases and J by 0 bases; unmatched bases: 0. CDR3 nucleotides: TGCAGCGTTGAGACAGGGAGCACAGATACGCAGTATTTT. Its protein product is CSVETGSTDTQYF.

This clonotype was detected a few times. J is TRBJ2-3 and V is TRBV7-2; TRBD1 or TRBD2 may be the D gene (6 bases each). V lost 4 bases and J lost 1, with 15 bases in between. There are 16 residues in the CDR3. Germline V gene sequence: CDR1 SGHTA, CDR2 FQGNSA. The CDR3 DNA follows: TGTGCCAGCAGCTCTATCCTAGGGGGGCGCACAGATACGCAGTATTTT. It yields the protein CASSSILGGRTDTQYF.

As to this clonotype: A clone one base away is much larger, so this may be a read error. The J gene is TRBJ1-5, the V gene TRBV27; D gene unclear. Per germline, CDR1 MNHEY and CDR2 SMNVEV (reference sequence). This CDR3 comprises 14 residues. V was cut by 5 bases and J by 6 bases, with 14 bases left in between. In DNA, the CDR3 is TGTGCCAGCAGTGTAGTATCGAGTGCTCAGCCCCAGCATTTT. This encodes CASSVVSSAQPQHF.

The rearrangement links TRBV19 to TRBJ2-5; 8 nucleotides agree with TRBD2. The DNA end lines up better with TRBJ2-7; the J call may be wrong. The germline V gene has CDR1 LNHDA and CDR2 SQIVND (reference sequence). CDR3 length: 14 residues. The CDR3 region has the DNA TGTGCCAGTAGTATGGGACTAGTAGCCGGCGAGCAGTACTTC. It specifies CASSMGLVAGEQYF.

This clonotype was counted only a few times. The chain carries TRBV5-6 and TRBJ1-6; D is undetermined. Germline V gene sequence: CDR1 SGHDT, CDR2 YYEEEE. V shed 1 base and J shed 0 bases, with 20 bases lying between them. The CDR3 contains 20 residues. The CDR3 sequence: CASSLRRSEVWSSYNSPLHF. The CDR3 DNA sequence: TGTGCCAGCAGCTTGCGCCGGAGCGAGGTTTGGAGCTCCTATAATTCACCCCTCCACTTT.

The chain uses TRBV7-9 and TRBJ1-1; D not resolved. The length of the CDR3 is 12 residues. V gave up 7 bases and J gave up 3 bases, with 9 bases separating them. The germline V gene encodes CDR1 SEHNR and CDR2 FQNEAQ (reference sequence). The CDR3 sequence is CASIPADTEAFF. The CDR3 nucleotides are TGTGCCAGCATCCCTGCGGACACTGAAGCTTTCTTT.

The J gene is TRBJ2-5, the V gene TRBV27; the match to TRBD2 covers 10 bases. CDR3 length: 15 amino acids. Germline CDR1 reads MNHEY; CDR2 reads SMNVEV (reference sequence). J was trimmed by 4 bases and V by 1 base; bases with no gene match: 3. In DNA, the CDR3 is TGTGCCAGCAGTTTATTAGCGGGGGGTGGAGAGACCCAGTACTTC. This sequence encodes CASSLLAGGGETQYF.

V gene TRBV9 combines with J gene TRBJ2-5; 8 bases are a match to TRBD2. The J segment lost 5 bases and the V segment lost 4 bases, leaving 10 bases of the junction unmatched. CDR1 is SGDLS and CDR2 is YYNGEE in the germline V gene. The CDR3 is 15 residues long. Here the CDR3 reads CASSPGLPGGETQYF. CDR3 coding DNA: TGTGCCAGCAGCCCGGGACTACCGGGGGGGGAGACCCAGTACTTC.

This CDR3 is CASSQEGSRSTDTQYF. The CDR3 DNA reads as TGCGCCAGCAGCCAAGAGGGGAGTAGGAGCACAGATACGCAGTATTTT. The chain joins TRBV4-3 to TRBJ2-3, with D tentatively TRBD2 (5 bases). Germline V gene sequence: CDR1 LGHNA, CDR2 YSLEER. Trimming removed 0 bases at V and 0 bases at J, with 10 bases between. The CDR3 is made up of 16 amino acids.

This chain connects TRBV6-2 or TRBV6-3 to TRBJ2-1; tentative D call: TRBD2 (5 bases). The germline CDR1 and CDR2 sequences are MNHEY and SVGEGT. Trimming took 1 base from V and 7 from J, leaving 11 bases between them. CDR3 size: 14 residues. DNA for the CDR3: TGTGCCAGCAGTTACTTCCGAAGAGGGAATGAGCAGTTCTTC. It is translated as CASSYFRRGNEQFF.

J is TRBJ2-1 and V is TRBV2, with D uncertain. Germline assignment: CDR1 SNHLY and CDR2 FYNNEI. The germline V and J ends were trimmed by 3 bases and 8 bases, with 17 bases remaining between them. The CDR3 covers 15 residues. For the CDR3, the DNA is TGTGCCAGCAGTGATCCCGGGCCTGTCTTCTATGAGCAGTTCTTC. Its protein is CASSDPGPVFYEQFF.

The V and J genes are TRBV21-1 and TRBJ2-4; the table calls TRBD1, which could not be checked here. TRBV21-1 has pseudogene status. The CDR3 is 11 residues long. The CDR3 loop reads CASSKGTVKYF. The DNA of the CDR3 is TGTGCCAGCAGCAAAGGGACAGTAAAGTACTTC.

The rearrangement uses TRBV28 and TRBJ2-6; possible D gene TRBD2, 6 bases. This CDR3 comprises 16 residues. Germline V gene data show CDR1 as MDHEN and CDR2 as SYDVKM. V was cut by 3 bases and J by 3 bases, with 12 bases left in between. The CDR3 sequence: CASSFAGGYGANVLTF. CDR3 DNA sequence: TGTGCCAGCAGTTTTGCCGGGGGTTATGGGGCCAACGTCCTGACTTTC.

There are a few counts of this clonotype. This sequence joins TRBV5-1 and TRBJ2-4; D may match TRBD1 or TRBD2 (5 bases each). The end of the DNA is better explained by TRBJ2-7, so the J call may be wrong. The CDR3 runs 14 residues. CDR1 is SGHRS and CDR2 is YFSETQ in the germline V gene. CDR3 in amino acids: CASSLGGNAYEQYF. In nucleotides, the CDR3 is TGCGCCAGCAGCTTGGGGGGGAACGCCTACGAGCAGTACTTC.

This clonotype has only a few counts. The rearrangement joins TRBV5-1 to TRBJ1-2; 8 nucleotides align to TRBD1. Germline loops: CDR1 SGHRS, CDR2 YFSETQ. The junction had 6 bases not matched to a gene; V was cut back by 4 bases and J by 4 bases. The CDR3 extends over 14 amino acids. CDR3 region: CASSKGQGGYGYTF. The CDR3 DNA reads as TGCGCCAGCAGCAAAGGACAGGGTGGCTATGGCTACACCTTC.